The rows below give T cell receptor beta chains drawn from one sample of a study of blood T cell repertoires in COVID-19. Generated by immunoSEQ multiplex PCR, the TCRdb table keeps only in-frame clones and is missing some. The sample carries 120,000 to 150,000 clones, about 90% recorded once. The material sequenced was PBMCs or T cells enriched from blood (not recorded which). These TCRs come from a woman aged 40 to 49 who had been exposed to COVID-19. CDR3s leave out the opening cysteine and the closing phenylalanine or tryptophan. The order of the fields is J gene, V gene, CDR3 protein.

TRBJ2-3,TRBV5-1,ASSFETLVSTDTQY
TRBJ1-2,TRBV19,ASSTDRAGGYT
TRBJ1-6,TRBV6-5,ASSLQGGSPLH
TRBJ1-1,TRBV4-2,ASSQTEASFFHEAF
TRBJ2-3,TRBV28,ASSQGQGGTDTQY
TRBJ2-3,TRBV5-1,ASSRLAGDVTDTQY
TRBJ2-2,TRBV11-3,ASSLDPSTGELF
TRBJ1-2,TRBV4-1,ASSPIGAGVNYGYT
TRBJ2-5,TRBV10-1,ASSTGTGQETQY
TRBJ2-5,TRBV4-1,ASSPGQIWETQY
TRBJ2-7,TRBV5-1,ASSGNLAVPSYEQY
TRBJ1-4,TRBV5-1,ASSLTGSEKLF
TRBJ2-7,TRBV27,ASSRRQGHEQY
TRBJ2-3,TRBV5-1,ASSLGRLAGFASTDTQY
TRBJ1-1,TRBV6-1,ASSERGQNTEAF
TRBJ1-6,TRBV12-5,ASGLSDRGNSPLH
TRBJ1-5,TRBV18,ASSDQPQH
TRBJ1-5,TRBV10-3,AISAPFCKAGNQPQH
TRBJ1-6,TRBV7-9,ASSTKQGPNSPLH
TRBJ2-7,TRBV19,ASSFQATRGEQY
TRBJ1-3,TRBV2,ASSEPQGTGNTIY
TRBJ2-3,TRBV13,ASSSKTGTLTDTQY
TRBJ2-7,TRBV7-9,ASSLDLASGSHEQY